A selection of T cell receptor beta chains follows, all from one sample in a study of T-cell memory formation after mild COVID-19. Via MiXCR, TCRdb re-called the 5' RACE reads, giving one row per CDR3 protein. The sample includes around 390,000 distinct CDR3 sequences, 15% to 20% seen only once; the top ten take about 22%. Sequencing was performed on PBMCs or a T cell subset sorted from them (not recorded which). All receptors derive from a man in his late teens or twenties who had mild COVID-19 (a few samples of this study predate the infection). Cell type and time point are not known. Each CDR3 is given without its conserved first and last residue.

V	J	CDR3
TRBV10-3	TRBJ2-2	QGTPNRDTGELF
TRBV5-8	TRBJ2-7	ASSPPGAYEQY
TRBV7-2	TRBJ1-2	ASSLRRQNYGYT
TRBV9	TRBJ1-1	ASSTTPGAEAF
TRBV6-5	TRBJ2-3	ASSRGTSGGRTDTQY
TRBV10-2	TRBJ2-2	AILPTGGSTGELF
TRBV9	TRBJ2-3	ASSSSGGFTDTQY
TRBV7-9	TRBJ1-4	ASSLAPVEKLF
TRBV5-6	TRBJ1-4	ASSLRQGPREKLF
TRBV7-6	TRBJ1-6	ASSPQSSYNSPLH
TRBV5-5	TRBJ2-7	ASSPPATGGEVEQY
TRBV18	TRBJ1-6	ASSPGAAHSPLH
TRBV5-1	TRBJ2-1	ASSLVLAGGRSYNEQF
TRBV29-1	TRBJ2-5	SADPVGETQY
TRBV12-3/TRBV12-4	TRBJ1-5	ASGPGYSNQPQH
TRBV3-1	TRBJ2-3	ASSMNPGPYQGTQY
TRBV6-5	TRBJ1-2	ASSRDRGPWNGYT
TRBV4-3	TRBJ1-2	ASSQDGSFTYGYT
TRBV7-8	TRBJ2-1	ASSLVGTGYNEQF
TRBV7-2	TRBJ2-1	ASSLGFGLDEQF
TRBV23-1	TRBJ2-2	ASSQAHRAHTGELF
TRBV6-6	TRBJ1-5	ASRPWGGTRNQPQH
TRBV7-2	TRBJ2-2	ASSLIAGGPSTGELF
TRBV9	TRBJ2-7	ASSVGSSRGHYEQY
TRBV4-1	TRBJ2-7	ASSKDLFYEQY
TRBV5-1	TRBJ2-2	ASSPRGIGTGELF
TRBV11-2	TRBJ1-2	ASSLVAANYGYT
TRBV6-5	TRBJ1-5	ASRPGTVNQPQH
TRBV7-6	TRBJ2-1	ASSLAPASGGRNEQF
TRBV12-3/TRBV12-4	TRBJ1-4	ASSFGLPTNEKLF
TRBV12-3/TRBV12-4	TRBJ2-3	ASISSIGGALDTDTQY
TRBV5-1	TRBJ2-7	ASSLTGTGWNEQY
TRBV24-1	TRBJ1-5	ATSDAQGENQPQH
TRBV12-3/TRBV12-4	TRBJ2-5	ASSLGIGRETQY
TRBV6-5	TRBJ1-1	ASSYSEDGTEAF
TRBV5-1	TRBJ2-5	ASKLGDRGQETQY
TRBV6-2/TRBV6-3	TRBJ2-1	ASSPGAGEQF
TRBV6-5	TRBJ1-3	ASSSISGNTIY
TRBV6-1	TRBJ1-2	ASSPDISYGYT
TRBV6-5	TRBJ2-1	ASSNTGLVNNEQF
TRBV4-1	TRBJ1-6	ASSQATGSGSPLH
TRBV3-1	TRBJ2-2	ASSQNLGRPPGELF
TRBV30	TRBJ2-1	AYHDRDWYNEQF
TRBV18	TRBJ2-7	ASSPGTGGPYEQY
TRBV7-2	TRBJ2-5	ASSLVGLAGGRRETQY
TRBV18	TRBJ1-2	ASSPATAEGGYT
TRBV7-9	TRBJ2-1	ASSSTGRTYNEQF
TRBV30	TRBJ2-5	AWSRRLETQY
TRBV20-1	TRBJ1-2	SSRVYYGYT
TRBV21-1	TRBJ1-1	ASSKGGKNTEAF
TRBV7-2	TRBJ2-3	ASSRQGSRPDTQY
TRBV5-1	TRBJ2-2	ASSLGDFPGELF
TRBV10-3	TRBJ2-3	AISERGDTDTQY